This TCR beta chain was obtained from a study of beta chain features in type 1 diabetes. In the study overall: Across all samples, roughly 98,000,000 sorted cells were examined. Study observations and caveats: Shortening of TCRB CDR3s, moderate but significant, appeared in all four CD4+ subsets of Type 1 diabetes patients.

This clone has just a few counts. What it binds is not known. The V and J ends lost 1 base and 6 bases respectively, with 4 bases between them. CDR1 is DFQATT and CDR2 is SNEGSKA in the germline V gene (reference sequence). This CDR3 is built from 11 residues. Sequencing targeted expressed TCRB transcripts, as all isolated RNA had been reverse transcribed. Some clones are missing from TCRdb's copy, which holds only in-frame ones; the method was immunoSEQ multiplex PCR. The sample has about 660,000 clones, about 14% seen once. The chain employs TRBV20-1 and TRBJ2-4; D gene uncertain. The TCR comes from a man younger than 35 with type 1 diabetes. The sample was naive CD4+ T cells from blood. The chain's CDR3 is CSARGPNIQYF. The CDR3 nucleotides are TGCAGTGCTAGAGGACCAAACATTCAGTACTTC.